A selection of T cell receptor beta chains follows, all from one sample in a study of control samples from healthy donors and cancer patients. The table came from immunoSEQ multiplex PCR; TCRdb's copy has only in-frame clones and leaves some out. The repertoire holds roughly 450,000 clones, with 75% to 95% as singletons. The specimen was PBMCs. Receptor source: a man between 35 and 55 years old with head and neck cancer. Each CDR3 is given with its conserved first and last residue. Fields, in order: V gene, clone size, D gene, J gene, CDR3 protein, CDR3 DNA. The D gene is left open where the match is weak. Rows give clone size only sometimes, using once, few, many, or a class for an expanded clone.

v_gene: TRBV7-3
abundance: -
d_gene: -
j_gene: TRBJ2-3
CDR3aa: CASSLDPFMSDTQYF
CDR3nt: TGTGCCAGCAGCTTAGACCCTTTTATGTCAGATACGCAGTATTTT

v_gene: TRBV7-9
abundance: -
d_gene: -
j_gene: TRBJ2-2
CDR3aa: CASKANHPGRSNTGELFF
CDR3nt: TGTGCCAGCAAGGCAAACCACCCGGGCAGATCGAACACCGGGGAGCTGTTTTTT

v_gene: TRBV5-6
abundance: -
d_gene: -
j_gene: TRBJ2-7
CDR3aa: CASSLEGSSYEQYF
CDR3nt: TGTGCCAGCAGCTTGGAGGGGAGCTCCTACGAGCAGTACTTC

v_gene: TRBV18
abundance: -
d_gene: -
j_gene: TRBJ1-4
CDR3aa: CASSTGTPNEEKLFF
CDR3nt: TGTGCCAGCTCAACCGGGACCCCCAATGAGGAAAAACTGTTTTTT

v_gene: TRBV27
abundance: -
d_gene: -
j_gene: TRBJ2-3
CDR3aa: CASGNQGLGTDTQYF
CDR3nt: TGTGCCAGCGGAAACCAGGGGTTGGGCACAGATACGCAGTATTTT

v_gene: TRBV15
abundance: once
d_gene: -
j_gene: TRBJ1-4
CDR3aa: CATASGANNEKLFF
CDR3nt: TGTGCCACCGCGAGCGGGGCCAATAATGAAAAACTGTTTTTT

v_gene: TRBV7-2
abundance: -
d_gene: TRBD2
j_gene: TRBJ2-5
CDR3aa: CASRAGLAGGGETQYF
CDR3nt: TGTGCCAGCAGGGCGGGACTAGCGGGGGGTGGAGAGACCCAGTACTTC

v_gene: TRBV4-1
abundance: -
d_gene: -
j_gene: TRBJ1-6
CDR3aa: CASSQDGGFGDSPLHF
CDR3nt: TGCGCCAGCAGCCAAGATGGAGGGTTCGGAGATTCACCCCTCCACTTT

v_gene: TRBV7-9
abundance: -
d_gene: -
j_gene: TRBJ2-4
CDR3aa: CASSLGAGTPATLKDIQYF
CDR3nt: TGTGCCAGCAGCTTAGGAGCAGGAACCCCAGCAACTTTGAAGGACATTCAGTACTTC

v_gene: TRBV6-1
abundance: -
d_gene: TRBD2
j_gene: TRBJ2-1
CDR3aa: CASSGGLAGSSYNEQFF
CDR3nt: TGTGCCAGCAGTGGGGGACTAGCGGGGTCCTCCTACAATGAGCAGTTCTTC

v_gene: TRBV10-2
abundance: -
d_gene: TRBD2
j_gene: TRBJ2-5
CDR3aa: CASQERGWETQYF
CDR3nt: TGCGCCTCCCAGGAGCGGGGGTGGGAGACCCAGTACTTC

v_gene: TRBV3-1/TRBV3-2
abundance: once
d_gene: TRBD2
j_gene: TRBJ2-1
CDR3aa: CASSQGTSGRNVFF
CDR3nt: TGTGCCAGCAGCCAAGGGACTAGCGGGAGGAATGTGTTCTTC

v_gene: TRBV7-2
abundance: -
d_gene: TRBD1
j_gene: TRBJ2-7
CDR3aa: CASSSDRGSYEQYF
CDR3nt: TGTGCCAGCAGTTCTGACAGGGGATCCTACGAGCAGTACTTC

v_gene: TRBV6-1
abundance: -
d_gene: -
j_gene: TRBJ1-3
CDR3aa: CASSEAIGWGSSGNTIYF
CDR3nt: TGTGCCAGCAGTGAAGCGATTGGGTGGGGAAGCTCTGGAAACACCATATATTTT

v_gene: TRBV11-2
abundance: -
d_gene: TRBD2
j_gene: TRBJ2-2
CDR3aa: CASSQVPGLAGDTGELFF
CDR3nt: TGTGCCAGCAGCCAAGTCCCAGGACTAGCGGGAGATACCGGGGAGCTGTTTTTT

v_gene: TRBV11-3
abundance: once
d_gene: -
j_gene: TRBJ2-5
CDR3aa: CASSPGTGGGRTQYF
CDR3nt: TGTGCCAGCAGCCCCGGAACAGGGGGGGGAAGGACCCAGTACTTC

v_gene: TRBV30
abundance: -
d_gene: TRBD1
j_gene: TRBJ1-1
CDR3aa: CALGIGTAEAFF
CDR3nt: TGTGCCTTAGGAATAGGGACAGCCGAAGCTTTCTTT

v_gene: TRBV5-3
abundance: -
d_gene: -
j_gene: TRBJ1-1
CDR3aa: CARSFQKNTEAFF
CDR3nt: TGTGCCAGAAGCTTCCAGAAGAACACTGAAGCTTTCTTT

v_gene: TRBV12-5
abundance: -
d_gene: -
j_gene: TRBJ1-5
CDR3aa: CASVEQDRQPQHF
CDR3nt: TGTGCTAGTGTGGAGCAGGACCGGCAGCCCCAGCATTTT

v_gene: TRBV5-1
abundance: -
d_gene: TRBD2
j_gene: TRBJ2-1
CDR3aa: CASSGLAGAIYNEQFF
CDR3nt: TGCGCCAGCAGCGGCCTAGCGGGAGCTATATACAATGAGCAGTTCTTC

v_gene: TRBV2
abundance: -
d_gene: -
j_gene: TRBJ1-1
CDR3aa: CASSPDTQEVAFF
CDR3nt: TGTGCCAGCAGTCCGGACACTCAGGAGGTAGCTTTCTTT

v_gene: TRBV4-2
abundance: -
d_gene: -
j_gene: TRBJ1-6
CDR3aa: CASSHEVAGISYNSPLHF
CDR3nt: TGTGCCAGCAGCCACGAGGTTGCGGGGATCTCCTATAATTCACCCCTCCACTTT

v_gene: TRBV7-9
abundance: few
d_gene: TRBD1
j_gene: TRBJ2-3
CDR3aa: CASRPGTGADTQYF
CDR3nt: TGTGCCAGCAGACCGGGGACAGGAGCAGATACGCAGTATTTT

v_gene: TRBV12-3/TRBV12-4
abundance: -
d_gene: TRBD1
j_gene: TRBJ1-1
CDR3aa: CASSRDSEAFF
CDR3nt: TGTGCCAGCAGTCGGGACAGTGAAGCTTTCTTT

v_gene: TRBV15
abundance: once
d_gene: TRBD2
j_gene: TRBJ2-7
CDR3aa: CATSRELAGDPEQYF
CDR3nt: TGTGCCACCAGCAGAGAACTAGCGGGAGACCCCGAGCAGTACTTC

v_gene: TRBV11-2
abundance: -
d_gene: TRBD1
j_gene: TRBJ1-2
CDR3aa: CASSFAGQGVGYTF
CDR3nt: TGTGCCAGCAGCTTTGCGGGACAGGGTGTGGGCTACACCTTC

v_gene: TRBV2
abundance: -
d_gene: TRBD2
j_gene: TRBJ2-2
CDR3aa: CASSGLASSNTGELFF
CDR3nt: TGTGCCAGCAGTGGACTAGCGTCCTCGAACACCGGGGAGCTGTTTTTT

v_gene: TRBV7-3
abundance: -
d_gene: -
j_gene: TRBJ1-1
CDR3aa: CASSSDGLNTEAFF
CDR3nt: TGTGCCAGCAGCTCGGACGGATTGAACACTGAAGCTTTCTTT

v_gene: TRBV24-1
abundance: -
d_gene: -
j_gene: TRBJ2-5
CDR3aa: CATSDPVRVETQYF
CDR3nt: TGTGCCACCAGTGATCCTGTTCGGGTAGAGACCCAGTACTTC

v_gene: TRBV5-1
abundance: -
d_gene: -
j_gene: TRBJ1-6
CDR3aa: CASSFVAGRSSPLHF
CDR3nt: TGCGCCAGCAGCTTCGTAGCGGGGAGGAGTTCACCCCTCCACTTT

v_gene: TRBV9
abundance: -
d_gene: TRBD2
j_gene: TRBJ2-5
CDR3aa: CASSVGERGGLGTQYF
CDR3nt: TGTGCCAGCAGCGTAGGGGAGCGGGGGGGATTGGGGACCCAGTACTTC

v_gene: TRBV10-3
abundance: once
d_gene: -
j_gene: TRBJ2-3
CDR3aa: CAISESTLGIADTQYF
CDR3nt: TGTGCCATCAGTGAGTCTACTCTGGGGATCGCAGATACGCAGTATTTT

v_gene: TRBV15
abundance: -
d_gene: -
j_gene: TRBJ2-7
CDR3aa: CATSRGVEAFGQYF
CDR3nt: TGTGCCACCAGCAGGGGGGTCGAGGCGTTCGGGCAGTACTTC

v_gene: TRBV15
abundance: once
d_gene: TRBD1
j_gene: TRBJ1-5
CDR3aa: CATSRGQGGNQPQHF
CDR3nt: TGTGCCACCAGCAGAGGACAGGGGGGCAATCAGCCCCAGCATTTT

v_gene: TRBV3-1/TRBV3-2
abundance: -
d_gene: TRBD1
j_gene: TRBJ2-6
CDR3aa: CASSQAKDRRFSGANVLTF
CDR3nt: TGTGCCAGCAGCCAAGCAAAGGACAGGCGTTTCTCTGGGGCCAACGTCCTGACTTTC

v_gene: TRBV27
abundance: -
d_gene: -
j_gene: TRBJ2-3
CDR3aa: CASSLFSKLTDTQYF
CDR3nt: TGTGCCAGCAGTTTATTTTCCAAGCTCACAGATACGCAGTATTTT

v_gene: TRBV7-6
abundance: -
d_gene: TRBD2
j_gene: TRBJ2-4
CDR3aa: CASSSLLAGESKNIQYF
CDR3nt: TGTGCCAGCAGCTCTCTTTTAGCGGGAGAGTCCAAAAACATTCAGTACTTC

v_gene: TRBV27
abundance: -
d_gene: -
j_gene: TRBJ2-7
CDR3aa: CASSPPFKAEQYF
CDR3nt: TGTGCCAGCAGTCCCCCCTTTAAGGCCGAGCAGTACTTC

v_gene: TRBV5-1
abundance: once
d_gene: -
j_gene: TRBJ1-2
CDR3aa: CASSLAGTPNYGYTF
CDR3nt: TGCGCCAGCAGCTTGGCCGGGACGCCAAACTATGGCTACACCTTC

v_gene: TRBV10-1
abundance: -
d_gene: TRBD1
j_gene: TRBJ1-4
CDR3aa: CASRMDRGEANEKLFF
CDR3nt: TGCGCCAGCAGAATGGACAGGGGAGAAGCTAATGAAAAACTGTTTTTT

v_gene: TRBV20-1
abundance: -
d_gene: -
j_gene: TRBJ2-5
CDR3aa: CSAIIETQYF
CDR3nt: TGCAGTGCTATCATCGAGACCCAGTACTTC

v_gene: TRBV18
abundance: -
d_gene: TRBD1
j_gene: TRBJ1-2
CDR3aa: CASSPGQGYGYTF
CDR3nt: TGTGCCAGCTCACCGGGACAGGGCTATGGCTACACCTTC

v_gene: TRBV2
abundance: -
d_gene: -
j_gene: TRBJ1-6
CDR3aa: CASISRDTSYSPLHF
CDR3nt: TGTGCCAGCATTTCCCGGGACACGAGTTATTCACCCCTCCACTTT

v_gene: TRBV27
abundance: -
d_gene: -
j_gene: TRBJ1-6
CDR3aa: CASTEGGSPLHF
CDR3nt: TGTGCCAGCACAGAGGGTGGTTCACCCCTCCACTTT

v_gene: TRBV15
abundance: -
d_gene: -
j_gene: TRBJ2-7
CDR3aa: CATSSAGQNHEQYF
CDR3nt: TGTGCCACCAGCAGTGCCGGCCAAAACCACGAGCAGTACTTC

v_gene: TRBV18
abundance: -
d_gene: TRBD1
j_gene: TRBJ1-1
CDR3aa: CASIEGQGDTEAFF
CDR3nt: TGTGCCAGCATTGAGGGACAGGGGGACACTGAAGCTTTCTTT

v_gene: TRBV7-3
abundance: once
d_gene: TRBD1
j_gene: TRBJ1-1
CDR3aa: CASSLGVQGGIFNTEAFF
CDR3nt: TGTGCCAGCAGCTTAGGCGTACAGGGGGGTATCTTTAACACTGAAGCTTTCTTT

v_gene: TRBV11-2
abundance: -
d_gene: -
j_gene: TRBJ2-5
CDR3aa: CASSLDVGAETQYF
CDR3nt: TGTGCCAGCAGCTTAGATGTAGGGGCTGAGACCCAGTACTTC

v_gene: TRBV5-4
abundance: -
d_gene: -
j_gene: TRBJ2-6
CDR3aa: CASSSGGSGANVLTF
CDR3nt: TGTGCCAGCAGTTCGGGTGGGAGTGGGGCCAACGTCCTGACTTTC

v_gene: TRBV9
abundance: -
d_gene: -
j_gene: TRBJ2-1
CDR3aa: CASSVSPNTVSEQFF
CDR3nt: TGTGCCAGCAGCGTATCCCCCAACACGGTGAGTGAGCAGTTCTTC

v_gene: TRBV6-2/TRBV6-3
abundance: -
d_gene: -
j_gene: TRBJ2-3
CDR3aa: CASSYRWGLGTDTQYF
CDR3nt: TGTGCCAGCAGTTACCGGTGGGGGTTGGGCACAGATACGCAGTATTTT

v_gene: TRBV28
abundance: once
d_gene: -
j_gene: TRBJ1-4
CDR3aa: CASSPFGGPTNEKLFF
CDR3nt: TGTGCCAGCAGCCCCTTTGGGGGGCCAACTAATGAAAAACTGTTTTTT

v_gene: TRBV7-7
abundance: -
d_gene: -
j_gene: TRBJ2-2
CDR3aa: CASSLTPELGELFF
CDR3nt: TGTGCTAGCAGCTTGACCCCCGAATTGGGGGAGCTGTTTTTT

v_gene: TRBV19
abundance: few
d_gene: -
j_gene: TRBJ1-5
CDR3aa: CASSMGFLSNQPQHF
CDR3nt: TGTGCCAGTAGTATGGGATTTCTTAGCAATCAGCCCCAGCATTTT

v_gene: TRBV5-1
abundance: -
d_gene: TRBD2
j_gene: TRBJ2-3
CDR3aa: CASTTSGDSTDTQYF
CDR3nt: TGCGCCAGCACTACTAGCGGAGACAGCACAGATACGCAGTATTTT